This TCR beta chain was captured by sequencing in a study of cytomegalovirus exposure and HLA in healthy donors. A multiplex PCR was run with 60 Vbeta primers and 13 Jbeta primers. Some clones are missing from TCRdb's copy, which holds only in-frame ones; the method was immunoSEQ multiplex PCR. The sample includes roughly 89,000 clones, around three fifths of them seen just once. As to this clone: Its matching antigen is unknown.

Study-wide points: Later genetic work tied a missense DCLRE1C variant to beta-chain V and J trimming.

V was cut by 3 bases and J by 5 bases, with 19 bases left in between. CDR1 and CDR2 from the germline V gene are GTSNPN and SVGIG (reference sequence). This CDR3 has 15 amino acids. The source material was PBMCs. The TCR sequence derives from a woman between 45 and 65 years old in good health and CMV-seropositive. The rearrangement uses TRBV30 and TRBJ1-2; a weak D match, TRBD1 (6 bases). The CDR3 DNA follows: TGTGCCTGGAGAAAGGGGGAACGGGTTAGTTATGGCTACACCTTC. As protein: CAWRKGERVSYGYTF.